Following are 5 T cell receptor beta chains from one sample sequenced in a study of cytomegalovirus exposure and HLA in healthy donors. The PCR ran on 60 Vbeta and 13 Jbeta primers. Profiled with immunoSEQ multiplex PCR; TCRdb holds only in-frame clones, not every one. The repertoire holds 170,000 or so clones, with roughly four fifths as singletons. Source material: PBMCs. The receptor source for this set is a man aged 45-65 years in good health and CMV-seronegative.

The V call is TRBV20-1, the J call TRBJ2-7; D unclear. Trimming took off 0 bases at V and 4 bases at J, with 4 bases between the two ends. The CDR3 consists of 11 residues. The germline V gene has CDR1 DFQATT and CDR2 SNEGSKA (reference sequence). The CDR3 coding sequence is TGCAGTGCTAGAGACCAGTACGAGCAGTACTTC. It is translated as CSARDQYEQYF.

CDR3 nucleotide sequence: TGTGCCAGTAATCCGTTCACAGGGACCTATGGCTACACCTTC. Amino acid sequence: CASNPFTGTYGYTF. This chain links TRBV19 with TRBJ1-2; D is perhaps TRBD1 (6 bases). Looked up from germline, CDR1 is LNHDA and CDR2 is SQIVND (reference sequence). Between the trimmed V and J ends, which lost 7 bases and 4 bases, there was a span of 16 bases. CDR3 size: 14 residues.

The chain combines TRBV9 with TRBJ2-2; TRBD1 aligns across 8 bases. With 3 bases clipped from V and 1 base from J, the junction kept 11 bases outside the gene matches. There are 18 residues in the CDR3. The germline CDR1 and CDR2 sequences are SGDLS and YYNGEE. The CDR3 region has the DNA TGTGCCAGCAGCGCCCGGGACAGGCTAGTCATGAACACCGGGGAGCTGTTTTTT. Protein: CASSARDRLVMNTGELFF.

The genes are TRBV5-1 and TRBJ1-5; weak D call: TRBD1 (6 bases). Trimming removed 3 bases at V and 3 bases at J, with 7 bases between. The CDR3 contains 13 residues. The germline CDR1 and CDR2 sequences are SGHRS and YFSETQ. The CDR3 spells CASSWDINQPQHF. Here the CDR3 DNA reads TGCGCCAGCAGCTGGGACATCAATCAGCCCCAGCATTTT.

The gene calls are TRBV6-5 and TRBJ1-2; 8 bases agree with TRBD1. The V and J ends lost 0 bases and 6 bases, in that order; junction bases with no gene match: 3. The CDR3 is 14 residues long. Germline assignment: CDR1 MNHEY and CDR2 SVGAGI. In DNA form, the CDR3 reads TGTGCCAGCAGTTACTCGGACAGGGTAAATGGCTACACCTTC. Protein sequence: CASSYSDRVNGYTF.